These T cell receptor beta chains were read from a single sample in a study of identifying expanded T cells in peripheral blood. Profiled with immunoSEQ multiplex PCR; TCRdb holds only in-frame clones, not every one. The sample lists fewer than 55,000 clones, approximately 82% occurring once. Sequencing was done on a sample of blood. These receptors were obtained from a person aged 18 to 75 in good health. CDR3s include the opening cysteine and the closing phenylalanine or tryptophan. A D gene is named only where the DNA matches it firmly. Rows may omit the clone size; those that give it use once, few, many or a size class.

TGTGCCATCAGTCCAAATTCGACGGTAACTGGCTACACCTTC	CAISPNSTVTGYTF	TRBV10-3	TRBJ1-2	NA	NA
TGTGCCAGCAGCTCGGACAGGGGGCGAAGTAGGGGCTACACCTTC	CASSSDRGRSRGYTF	TRBV7-9	TRBJ1-2	NA	TRBD1
TGTGCCAGCGGCAGGGTGTACCAGCCCCAGCATTTT	CASGRVYQPQHF	TRBV6-1	TRBJ1-5	few	NA
TGTGCTAGTGGTTTGGGACAGGGGGAGAACTATGGCTACACCTTC	CASGLGQGENYGYTF	TRBV12-5	TRBJ1-2	few	TRBD1
TGTGCCAGCAGTGAAGTCTCGTTGGGGGAGCTGTTTTTT	CASSEVSLGELFF	TRBV6-1	TRBJ2-2	NA	NA
TGTGCCAGCAGCCCTTGGGGAGGGCCCCGAATTTACACAGATACGCAGTATTTT	CASSPWGGPRIYTDTQYF	TRBV7-9	TRBJ2-3	NA	TRBD2
TGTGCCAGCAGTAGGGAGGAGGAGCAGTTCTTC	CASSREEEQFF	TRBV5-4	TRBJ2-1	NA	NA
TGTGCCAGCAGCGTAGACATCACCGGGGAGCTGTTTTTT	CASSVDITGELFF	TRBV9	TRBJ2-2	NA	NA
TGTGCCAGCAGCCCTATACCGGGACAGGGGGGCTACACCTTC	CASSPIPGQGGYTF	TRBV9	TRBJ1-2	many	TRBD1
TGTGCCAGCAGCAAAGATCCACGGACTAGCGGTGAGCAGTTCTTC	CASSKDPRTSGEQFF	TRBV7-8	TRBJ2-1	NA	TRBD2
TGTGCCAGTAGTGTCGTATCTTCCTACGAGCAGTACTTC	CASSVVSSYEQYF	TRBV19	TRBJ2-7	NA	NA
TGTGCCAGCAGCTTAGCGTGGAGCGGGGGCCAAGAGACCCAGTACTTC	CASSLAWSGGQETQYF	TRBV11-1	TRBJ2-5	NA	TRBD2
TGTGCCTGGACTCTTGGGTGGCGGGGGGGCCAGGATGAGCAGTTCTTC	CAWTLGWRGGQDEQFF	TRBV30	TRBJ2-1	NA	TRBD2
TGTGCCAGCTCAGCGAACGCAGGACAAGGCAATCAGCCCCAGCATTTT	CASSANAGQGNQPQHF	TRBV18	TRBJ1-5	NA	NA
TGTGCCACCAGTGCCGGGACTAGCGGACCCAATGAGCAGTTCTTC	CATSAGTSGPNEQFF	TRBV15	TRBJ2-1	NA	TRBD2
TGTGCCAGCAGCTTCCACCCCTCGAATGAAAAACTGTTTTTT	CASSFHPSNEKLFF	TRBV7-9	TRBJ1-4	NA	NA
TGTGCCAGTAGCCCCGCCGTGGGGGCCTATAATTCACCCCTCCACTTT	CASSPAVGAYNSPLHF	TRBV19	TRBJ1-6	NA	NA
TGCGCCAGCAGTGAGTCCCATTTGGCTGAAGCTTTCTTT	CASSESHLAEAFF	TRBV10-1	TRBJ1-1	NA	NA
TGTGCCAGGGGCAGGGAGACGGGCGAGCAGTACTTC	CARGRETGEQYF	TRBV6-1	TRBJ2-7	NA	NA
TGTGCCAGCAGCTCAGGACTTGGGGCTCTGTACGAGCAGTACTTC	CASSSGLGALYEQYF	TRBV14	TRBJ2-7	few	NA
TGTGCCAGCAGAACCTCAACCGACTGGGGCGAGCAGTACTTC	CASRTSTDWGEQYF	TRBV2	TRBJ2-7	NA	NA
TGTGCCAGCAGCGTAGCGGTAGGGGGTTACAATGAGCAGTTCTTC	CASSVAVGGYNEQFF	TRBV9	TRBJ2-1	NA	NA
TGCGCCAGCAGCCCGGGGATGTATCAGCCCCAGCATTTT	CASSPGMYQPQHF	TRBV4-1	TRBJ1-5	NA	NA
TGTGCCAGCAGCGTAGGGTGGCAGGGAGGTCAGCCCCAGCATTTT	CASSVGWQGGQPQHF	TRBV9	TRBJ1-5	few	NA
TGTGCCAGCAGCTTATTCGGCTCTGGGGCCAACGTCCTGACTTTC	CASSLFGSGANVLTF	TRBV7-3	TRBJ2-6	NA	NA
TGTGCCAGCGCCACAGTGTCAGATACGCAGTATTTT	CASATVSDTQYF	TRBV11-2	TRBJ2-3	once	NA
TGTGCCAGCAGCATCAGGGATGGGGGCACCGGGGAGCTGTTTTTT	CASSIRDGGTGELFF	TRBV7-2	TRBJ2-2	NA	NA
TGTGCCAGTAGTATCGGACAGGGAGCAGATACGCAGTATTTT	CASSIGQGADTQYF	TRBV19	TRBJ2-3	NA	TRBD1
TGTGCCAGCAGTTCCCGACTTAGAGTTGGGGGTACGCAGTATTTT	CASSSRLRVGGTQYF	TRBV6-5	TRBJ2-3	NA	NA
TGCGCCAGCAGTCACACCCCACCGCAACTAGCGCAAAAGGGGACCCAGTACTTC	CASSHTPPQLAQKGTQYF	TRBV5-1	TRBJ2-5	NA	TRBD2
TGTGCCTGGAGTGTAATGAAATCTTCTGGGGCCAACGTCCTGACTTTC	CAWSVMKSSGANVLTF	TRBV30	TRBJ2-6	NA	NA
TGTGCCAGCAGGTCCGGACAGGCAACCGGGGAGCTGTTTTTT	CASRSGQATGELFF	TRBV27	TRBJ2-2	NA	TRBD1
TGTGCCAGCAGTTACGTCGGCCGGCCTGGGCAGTTCTTC	CASSYVGRPGQFF	TRBV6-6	TRBJ2-1	NA	NA
TGTGCCAGCACTACCGGGACGCATAGCACAGATACGCAGTATTTT	CASTTGTHSTDTQYF	TRBV6-6	TRBJ2-3	once	NA
TGTGCCAGCAGCTCGGACGGACGGGTCAATCAGCCCCAGCATTTT	CASSSDGRVNQPQHF	TRBV7-6	TRBJ1-5	NA	NA
TGTGCCAGCAGTAGCCGGGACGGACGTGAAGCTTTCTTT	CASSSRDGREAFF	TRBV25-1	TRBJ1-1	NA	NA
TGTGCCAGCAGCATCTCACGGACAGGTGCAAAAGAGACCCAGTACTTC	CASSISRTGAKETQYF	TRBV2	TRBJ2-5	NA	TRBD1
TGTGCCAGCAGACGACAGGGCCCCTACTACGAGCAGTACTTC	CASRRQGPYYEQYF	TRBV28	TRBJ2-7	NA	TRBD1
TGTGCCAGCTACGGGACAGCCGGCCAGTACTTC	CASYGTAGQYF	TRBV19	TRBJ2-5	NA	TRBD1
TGTGCCAGTAGCTCGCAGGGAGGTGAAAAACTGTTTTTT	CASSSQGGEKLFF	TRBV19	TRBJ1-4	NA	NA
TGTGCCAGCAAGCCTCGGGGACAGGGGATGAACACTGAAGCTTTCTTT	CASKPRGQGMNTEAFF	TRBV7-9	TRBJ1-1	NA	TRBD1
TGCGCCAGCAGCCAAGCCGGGACTAGCGGGAGGATAAGCTCCTACAATGAGCAGTTCTTC	CASSQAGTSGRISSYNEQFF	TRBV4-3	TRBJ2-1	once	TRBD2
TGTGCCAGCAGCTTAGGTCGCAGCAGGGCAAATCAGCCCCAGCATTTT	CASSLGRSRANQPQHF	TRBV7-8	TRBJ1-5	NA	NA
TGTGCCAGCAGTTACCTTGGACAGGGTGATGAAGCTTTCTTT	CASSYLGQGDEAFF	TRBV6-5	TRBJ1-1	NA	TRBD1
TGTGCCAGCAGCCTAGACCCGGGACAGGGTCGGTACGAGCAGTACTTC	CASSLDPGQGRYEQYF	TRBV7-2	TRBJ2-7	once	TRBD1
TGTGCCAGCAGATTAGGCGGCCGCCTCGTGAACACTGAAGCTTTCTTT	CASRLGGRLVNTEAFF	TRBV7-2	TRBJ1-1	NA	NA
TGCGCCAGCAGCTTGTTGACGGAGGGGGGCTACACCTTC	CASSLLTEGGYTF	TRBV5-1	TRBJ1-2	NA	NA
TGCGCCAGCAGTGGCGGGGGGTCTGGGGCCAACGTCCTGACTTTC	CASSGGGSGANVLTF	TRBV5-1	TRBJ2-6	NA	TRBD2
TGTGCCAGCAGTCGCCGGGGCAGGGAAGAAGAGACCCAGTACTTC	CASSRRGREEETQYF	TRBV6-1	TRBJ2-5	NA	NA
TGTGCCAGCAGCCCCCACAGGGCTGAAGGCTACACCTTC	CASSPHRAEGYTF	TRBV5-4	TRBJ1-2	NA	NA
TGTGCCTGGAGGGACCGGGACGGCCAGGGGTCTGAAGCTTTCTTT	CAWRDRDGQGSEAFF	TRBV30	TRBJ1-1	NA	NA
TGTGCCAGCAGTTATTCGGGACAGACCTATGGCTACACCTTC	CASSYSGQTYGYTF	TRBV6-5	TRBJ1-2	NA	TRBD1
TGTGCCACCCACGGCGCAAGGGAGACCCAGTACTTC	CATHGARETQYF	TRBV18	TRBJ2-5	NA	NA